Sequencing of this TCR beta chain was carried out in a study of T cells after posttransplantation cyclophosphamide. Study-level points and caveats: After PTCy, TRB diversity resembled that of CNI/methotrexate controls. Donor-recipient repertoire similarity was low at 1-2 months, rising over year one. Skin or GI-infiltrating T cells shared few TRB sequences with blood.

The method was immunoSEQ multiplex PCR; TCRdb's version includes in-frame clones alone and lacks a portion of them. The data hold 11,000 or so clones, with 90% to 95% observed a single time. The related graft donor's blood sample was taken on the day of bone marrow donation. Germline V gives CDR1 SGHVS, CDR2 FQNEAQ. V was clipped by 3 bases and J by 7 bases, with 22 bases between them. This CDR3 has 17 residues. Worth noting for this clone: Antigen specificity is unknown.

The TCR sequence derives from a man aged 25-40 years in good health and a related stem cell transplant donor. The sequenced sample was naive CD8+ T cells sorted from PBMCs. V usage is TRBV7-8 and J usage is TRBJ2-1; D may be TRBD1 (6 bases). The DNA for the CDR3 is TGTGCCAGCAGCTTTGGGGTACTTGGGGCCAGGGGAAATGAGCAGTTCTTC. Translated: CASSFGVLGARGNEQFF.